The 5 T cell receptor beta chains below were found in one sample sequenced in a study of T cell responses to AZD1222 COVID-19 vaccine. Produced via immunoSEQ multiplex PCR; TCRdb's table is partial and in-frame only. The sample lists some 130,000 clones; approximately 84% were seen once. Sequenced here: peripheral blood, sampled on day 0 of AZD1222 vaccination. The receptor source for this set is an adult in good health.

V is TRBV19 and J is TRBJ1-4; D uncertain. The V and J ends lost 5 bases and 8 bases respectively, with 15 bases between them. The CDR3 has 14 residues. Germline loops: CDR1 LNHDA, CDR2 SQIVND (reference sequence). Written as DNA, the CDR3 is TGTGCCAGTAGTCCCCCCCACAGAAACGAAAAACTGTTTTTT. This codes for CASSPPHRNEKLFF.

The chain is built from TRBV5-5 and TRBJ1-1, with a tentative D call TRBD1 (6 bases). Looked up from germline, CDR1 is SGHKS and CDR2 is YYEKEE (reference sequence). The CDR3 sequence is 15 residues long. V was shortened by 0 bases and J by 3 bases, with 12 bases between the two germline ends. The CDR3: CASSLAGGTHTEAFF. DNA for the CDR3: TGTGCCAGCAGCTTGGCCGGGGGCACCCACACTGAAGCTTTCTTT. Drawing the rest from reference TRBV5-5 and TRBJ1-1, the complete variable domain is DAGVTQSPTHLIKTRGQQVTLRCSPISGHKSVSWYQQVLGQGPQFIFQYYEKEERGRGNFPDRFSARQFPNYSSELNVNALLLGDSALYLCASSLAGGTHTEAFFGQGTRLTVV.

This clone was recorded a few times. The J gene is TRBJ2-2, the V gene TRBV7-2, with 12 bases that match TRBD2. From germline, CDR1 is SGHTA and CDR2 FQGNSA. V lost 0 bases and J lost 6; bases outside the gene matches: 2. The CDR3 runs to 16 residues. The CDR3: CASSLALAGGSGELFF. CDR3 nucleotide sequence: TGTGCCAGCAGCTTAGCACTAGCGGGGGGCTCCGGGGAGCTGTTTTTT.

V gene TRBV7-9 combines with J gene TRBJ2-5; D possibly matches TRBD1 or TRBD2 (5 bases each). The CDR3 runs 15 residues. The V gene's germline CDR1 is SEHNR and CDR2 FQNEAQ (reference sequence). V shed 6 bases and J shed 1 base, with 15 bases lying between them. DNA of the CDR3: TGTGCCAGCAGACCAGGGACCATAATCCAAGAGACCCAGTACTTC. Protein: CASRPGTIIQETQYF.

The chain is built from TRBV5-1 and TRBJ1-2; D is possibly TRBD1 (6 bases). With 4 bases removed from V and 6 bases from J, the gap between germline ends came to 13 bases. Germline-derived CDR1 and CDR2 are SGHRS and YFSETQ. This CDR3 contains 13 residues. DNA for the CDR3: TGCGCCAGCAGCCCCAGGGGCTTGGATGGCTACACCTTC. As protein: CASSPRGLDGYTF. Together with reference TRBV5-1 and TRBJ1-2, the CDR3 gives the full variable domain: KAGVTQTPRYLIKTRGQQVTLSCSPISGHRSVSWYQQTPGQGLQFLFEYFSETQRNKGNFPGRFSGRQFSNSRSEMNVSTLELGDSALYLCASSPRGLDGYTFGSGTRLTVV.